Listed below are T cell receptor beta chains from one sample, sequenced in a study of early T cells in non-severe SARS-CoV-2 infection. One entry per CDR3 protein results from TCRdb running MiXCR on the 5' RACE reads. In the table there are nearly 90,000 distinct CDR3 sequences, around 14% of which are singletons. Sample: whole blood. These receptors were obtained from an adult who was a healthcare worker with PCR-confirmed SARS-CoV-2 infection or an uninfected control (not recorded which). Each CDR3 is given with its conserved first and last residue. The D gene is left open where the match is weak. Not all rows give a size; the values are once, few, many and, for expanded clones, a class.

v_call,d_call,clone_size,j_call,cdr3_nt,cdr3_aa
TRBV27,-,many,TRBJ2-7,TGTGCCAGCAGTTTATCATTGGGGCCCTACGAGCAGTACTTC,CASSLSLGPYEQYF
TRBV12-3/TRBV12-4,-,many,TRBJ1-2,TGTGCCAGCAGTCCGGGGCCTCGGGGCTATGGCTACACCTTC,CASSPGPRGYGYTF
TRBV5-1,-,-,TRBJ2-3,TGCGCCAGCAGCCTGGTCGGGACCACAGATACGCAGTATTTT,CASSLVGTTDTQYF
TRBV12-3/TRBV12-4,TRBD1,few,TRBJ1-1,TGTGCCAGCAGTTTCTTCCTTGGGACAGAGATGAACACTGAAGCTTTCTTT,CASSFFLGTEMNTEAFF
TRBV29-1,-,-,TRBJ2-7,TGCAGCGTTGGCCAGGGGAGGTCACAGGAGCAGTACTTC,CSVGQGRSQEQYF
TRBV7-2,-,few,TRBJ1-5,TGTGCCAGCAGCTTAGCCCTTCCGGGCAATCAGCCCCAGCATTTT,CASSLALPGNQPQHF
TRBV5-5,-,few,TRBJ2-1,TGTGCCAGCAGCTCCGTTCTAAGTGGAGGGAATGAGCAGTTCTTC,CASSSVLSGGNEQFF
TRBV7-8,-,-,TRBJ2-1,TGTGCCAGCAGCTTAGACCGGTTGTACAATGAGCAGTTCTTC,CASSLDRLYNEQFF
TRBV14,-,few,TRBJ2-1,TGTGCCAGCAGCCAGAAGGGGCCACGAACCCACAATGAGCAGTTCTTC,CASSQKGPRTHNEQFF
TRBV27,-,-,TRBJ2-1,TGTGCCACCTTCTACAATGAGCAGTTCTTC,CATFYNEQFF
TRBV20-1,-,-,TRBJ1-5,TGCAGTGCTAGACACTCAGGGTGGGATCAGCCCCAGCATTTT,CSARHSGWDQPQHF
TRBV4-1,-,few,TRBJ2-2,TGCGCCAGCAGCCCCGGCGGTACCGGGGAGCTGTTTTTT,CASSPGGTGELFF
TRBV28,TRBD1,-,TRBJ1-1,TGTGCCAGCAGTTTTAGTATAGGGGGCTCGGAAAACACTGAAGCTTTCTTT,CASSFSIGGSENTEAFF
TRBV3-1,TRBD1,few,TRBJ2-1,TGTGCCAGCAGCCTGTTCCACAGGGGAAACGATGAGCAGTTCTTC,CASSLFHRGNDEQFF
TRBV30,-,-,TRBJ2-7,TGTGCCTGGAAAGGGCTATACGAGCAGTACTTC,CAWKGLYEQYF
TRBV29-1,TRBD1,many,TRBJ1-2,TGCAGCGTTCACCAGGACAGGGGACGCGATGGCTACACCTTC,CSVHQDRGRDGYTF
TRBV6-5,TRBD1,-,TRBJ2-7,TGTGCCAGCAGTTACTCGACTCAGGGGGACGAGCAGTACTTC,CASSYSTQGDEQYF
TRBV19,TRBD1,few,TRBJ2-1,TGTGCCAGTAGTATAAGGCAGGGGGCAGGTTCGCCCTACAATGAGCAGTTCTTC,CASSIRQGAGSPYNEQFF
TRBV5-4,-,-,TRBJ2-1,TGTGCCAGCAGCTGGAGTCAGGTGGATGAGCAGTTCTTC,CASSWSQVDEQFF
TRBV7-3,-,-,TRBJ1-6,TGTGCCAGCAGCTTAAGTCCAAGGAATTCACCCCTCCACTTT,CASSLSPRNSPLHF
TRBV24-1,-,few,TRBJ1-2,TGTGCCACCAGTGGTGGCAGGGGATATGGCTACACCTTC,CATSGGRGYGYTF
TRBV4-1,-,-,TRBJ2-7,TGCGCCAGCAGCCAAAAAGATGGGGGGTACGAGCAGTACTTC,CASSQKDGGYEQYF
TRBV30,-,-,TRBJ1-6,TGTGCCTGGAGTGTAATTCGACCACCGCTCCACTTT,CAWSVIRPPLHF
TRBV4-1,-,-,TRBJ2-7,TGCGCCAGCAGCCAGCTTAAAGGAGGGACAAGGGGCTACGAGCAGTACTTC,CASSQLKGGTRGYEQYF
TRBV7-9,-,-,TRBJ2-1,TGTGCCAGCAGCCTACATGAGGGGTTGTACAATGAGCAGTTCTTC,CASSLHEGLYNEQFF
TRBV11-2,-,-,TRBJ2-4,TGTGCCAGCAGCTTAGGGACTCACGACATTCAGTACTTC,CASSLGTHDIQYF
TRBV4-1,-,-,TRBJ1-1,TGCGCCAGCAGCCCAGCACCCGGCAATTCGAACACTGAAGCTTTCTTT,CASSPAPGNSNTEAFF
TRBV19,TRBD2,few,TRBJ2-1,TGTGCCAGCGGCGTGGGCGGGAGTTACGGTGAGCAGTTCTTC,CASGVGGSYGEQFF
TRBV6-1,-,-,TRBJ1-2,TGTGCCAGCAGTGAAGGGACAGCCTACTATGGCTACACCTTC,CASSEGTAYYGYTF
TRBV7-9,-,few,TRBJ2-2,TGTGCCAGCAGCTTTCCCCGGGCGGGGCACACCGGGGAGCTGTTTTTT,CASSFPRAGHTGELFF
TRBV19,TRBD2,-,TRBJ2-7,TGTGCCAGTGGACTGGGTCGGGGGGACGAGCAGTACTTC,CASGLGRGDEQYF
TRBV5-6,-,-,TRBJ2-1,TGTGCCAGCAGCTTGGTGGTAGAACATGAGCAGTTCTTC,CASSLVVEHEQFF
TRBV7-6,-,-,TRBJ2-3,TGTGCCAGCAGCTTAGCAGCCAACGTGGCCACAGATACGCAGTATTTT,CASSLAANVATDTQYF
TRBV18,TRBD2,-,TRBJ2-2,TGTGTCAGCTCACAACGTCCCCTAACTAGCGGGGGGAACACCGGGGAGCTGTTTTTT,CVSSQRPLTSGGNTGELFF
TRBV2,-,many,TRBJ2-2,TGTGCCAGCAGACTGCAGGCGACCGGGGAGCTGTTTTTT,CASRLQATGELFF
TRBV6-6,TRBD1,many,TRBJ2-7,TGTGCCAGCAATGAGGACAGGACCTACGAGCAGTACTTC,CASNEDRTYEQYF
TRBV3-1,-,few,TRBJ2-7,TGTGCCAGCAGCCAAGATGGGTTGGGCTACGAGCAGTACTTC,CASSQDGLGYEQYF
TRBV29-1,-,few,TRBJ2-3,TGCAGCGGCAACCGGATGCTCGCAGATACGCAGTATTTT,CSGNRMLADTQYF
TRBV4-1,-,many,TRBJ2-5,TGCGCCAGCAGCCAAGACGGGGCGTTGGGGACAGAGACCCAGTACTTC,CASSQDGALGTETQYF
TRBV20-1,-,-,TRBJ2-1,TGCAGTGCTAGACCCGAACTAGAAGAATACAATGAGCAGTTCTTC,CSARPELEEYNEQFF
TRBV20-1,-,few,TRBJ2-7,TGCAGTGCTTGGTCACAGGGTGAGGGCTACGAGCAGTACTTC,CSAWSQGEGYEQYF
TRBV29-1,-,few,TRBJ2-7,TGCAGCGTTCGAGGGGGGAGCTCCTACGAGCAGTACTTC,CSVRGGSSYEQYF
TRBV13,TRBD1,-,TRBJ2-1,TGTGCCAGCAGCCCCCTCGGACAGGGGGGCAATGAGCAGTTCTTC,CASSPLGQGGNEQFF
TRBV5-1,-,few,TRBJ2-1,TGCGCCAGCAGCTTGACCGGGGAGCAGTTCTTC,CASSLTGEQFF
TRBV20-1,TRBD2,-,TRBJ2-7,TGCAGTGCTGGAGGACTAGCGGGGTTAAGGGGCGAGCAGTACTTC,CSAGGLAGLRGEQYF
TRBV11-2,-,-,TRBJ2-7,TGTGCCAGCAGCCGGGACCCAGTCTACGAGCAGTACTTC,CASSRDPVYEQYF